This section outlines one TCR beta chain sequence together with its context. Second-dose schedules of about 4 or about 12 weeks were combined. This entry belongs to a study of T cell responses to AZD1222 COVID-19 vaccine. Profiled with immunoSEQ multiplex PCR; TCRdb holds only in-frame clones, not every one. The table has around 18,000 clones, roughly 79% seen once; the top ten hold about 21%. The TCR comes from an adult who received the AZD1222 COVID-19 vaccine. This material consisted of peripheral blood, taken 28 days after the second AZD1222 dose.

CDR3 amino acids: CASSLTGVMNTEAFF. The CDR3 DNA follows: TGCGCCAGCAGCTTAACAGGGGTCATGAACACTGAAGCTTTCTTT. V and J are TRBV5-1 and TRBJ1-1; 7 bases are a match to TRBD1. With V trimmed by 2 bases and J by 0 bases, 4 bases remained unmatched. The CDR3 consists of 15 residues. Germline V gene lookup returns CDR1 SGHRS and CDR2 YFSETQ.